Listed below are T cell receptor beta chains from one sample, sequenced in a study of cytomegalovirus exposure and HLA in healthy donors. TCRdb's copy holds only in-frame clones and misses some; the assay was immunoSEQ multiplex PCR. The sample consists of roughly 190,000 clones, roughly 77% of them appearing once. Input material: PBMCs. The receptors here all came from a woman in her forties or fifties in good health and CMV-seronegative. Each CDR3 is given with its conserved first and last residue. D genes are given only for firm matches. Clone size is stated in some rows and not others, as once, few, many or a class when expanded.

TRBV4-2,-,TRBJ2-1,-,CASSQDQTVSEQFF,TGTGCCAGCAGCCAAGACCAGACAGTGAGTGAGCAGTTCTTC
TRBV19,TRBD2,TRBJ2-7,-,CASKPEREAAYEQYF,TGTGCCAGTAAACCCGAGCGGGAGGCCGCCTACGAGCAGTACTTC
TRBV6-6,-,TRBJ1-5,-,CASRLLNQPQHF,TGTGCCAGCAGGTTACTTAATCAGCCCCAGCATTTT
TRBV18,-,TRBJ1-2,-,CASSPDSGSPYGYTF,TGTGCCAGCTCACCGGACAGCGGTAGTCCCTATGGCTACACCTTC
TRBV6-5,-,TRBJ1-2,-,CASSPLGQGYGYTF,TGTGCCAGCAGCCCTCTTGGGCAGGGCTATGGCTACACCTTC
TRBV9,TRBD1,TRBJ2-3,-,CASSLRQGSPTDTQYF,TGTGCCAGCAGCCTTCGACAGGGGTCCCCCACAGATACGCAGTATTTT
TRBV29-1,TRBD1,TRBJ2-3,once,CSVAGGAGTDTQYF,TGCAGCGTTGCAGGGGGCGCAGGCACAGATACGCAGTATTTT
TRBV29-1,-,TRBJ1-1,-,CSVVMDSRVPEAFF,TGCAGCGTTGTTATGGACAGCCGGGTACCTGAAGCTTTCTTT
TRBV5-1,-,TRBJ2-1,-,CASSLEFSSDNEQFF,TGCGCCAGCAGCTTGGAATTCAGTAGCGACAATGAGCAGTTCTTC
TRBV28,-,TRBJ2-5,-,CASTLSSEGGGQETQYF,TGTGCCAGCACCCTCTCATCGGAGGGAGGAGGACAAGAGACCCAGTACTTC
TRBV29-1,TRBD1,TRBJ2-3,-,CSVRGVRDRGTDTQYF,TGCAGCGTTAGAGGGGTTAGGGACAGGGGCACAGATACGCAGTATTTT
TRBV7-8,-,TRBJ2-7,once,CASSTPRQGANYEQYF,TGTGCCAGCAGCACCCCAAGGCAAGGAGCTAATTACGAGCAGTACTTC
TRBV27,-,TRBJ2-5,-,CASSFSGLLQETQYF,TGTGCCAGCAGTTTTTCGGGACTCCTCCAAGAGACCCAGTACTTC
TRBV29-1,TRBD1,TRBJ2-7,-,CSVVGGTGVKSYEQYF,TGCAGCGTTGTGGGGGGGACAGGGGTCAAGTCCTACGAGCAGTACTTC
TRBV29-1,-,TRBJ1-5,-,CSVGLGGINQPQHF,TGCAGCGTTGGTTTAGGGGGTATCAATCAGCCCCAGCATTTT
TRBV21-1,-,TRBJ1-1,-,CASEGARAFF,TGTGCCAGCGAGGGGGCGAGAGCTTTCTTT
TRBV2,TRBD1,TRBJ1-5,-,CASSAQGANQPQHF,TGTGCCAGCAGCGCCCAGGGGGCCAATCAGCCCCAGCATTTT
TRBV7-6,TRBD2,TRBJ2-3,-,CASSLDAGGPTGPDTQYF,TGTGCCAGCAGCTTAGACGCGGGAGGGCCAACCGGGCCAGATACGCAGTATTTT
TRBV29-1,TRBD2,TRBJ2-3,-,CSVDGRGDTQYF,TGCAGCGTTGACGGGAGGGGAGATACGCAGTATTTT
TRBV19,-,TRBJ2-1,-,CASSTGDAQFF,TGTGCCAGTAGTACGGGGGACGCGCAGTTCTTC
TRBV7-8,-,TRBJ2-1,-,CASSKNRVGEQFF,TGTGCCAGCAGCAAAAACAGGGTTGGGGAGCAGTTCTTC
TRBV12-5,-,TRBJ1-5,-,CASGLVGTGRGNQPQHF,TGTGCTAGTGGTTTGGTAGGAACAGGACGTGGCAATCAGCCCCAGCATTTT
TRBV5-1,TRBD2,TRBJ2-1,once,CASSLTTGLAYNEQFF,TGCGCCAGCAGCTTGACCACGGGACTAGCGTACAATGAGCAGTTCTTC
TRBV5-1,-,TRBJ2-7,-,CASSFSARSYEQYF,TGCGCCAGCAGCTTTAGCGCCAGGTCCTACGAGCAGTACTTC
TRBV7-9,-,TRBJ2-3,-,CASSPHGDTQYF,TGTGCCAGCAGCCCCCACGGGGATACGCAGTATTTT
TRBV11-1,-,TRBJ2-5,-,CASSLVAIQETQYF,TGTGCCAGCAGCTTAGTAGCCATCCAAGAGACCCAGTACTTC
TRBV28,-,TRBJ1-3,-,CASSLGQLISGNTIYF,TGTGCCAGCAGTTTAGGACAGCTTATCTCTGGAAACACCATATATTTT
TRBV5-6,TRBD2,TRBJ2-7,few,CASSSTSGRAPFYEQYF,TGTGCCAGCAGCTCGACTAGCGGGAGGGCTCCCTTCTACGAGCAGTACTTC
TRBV9,-,TRBJ2-7,-,CASSPTQTRYEQYF,TGTGCCAGCAGCCCCACCCAGACTCGCTACGAGCAGTACTTC
TRBV7-9,-,TRBJ2-7,-,CASSLPTGFHEQYF,TGTGCCAGCAGCTTACCAACAGGGTTCCACGAGCAGTACTTC
TRBV10-3,-,TRBJ2-1,few,CAISGTGAVNEQFF,TGTGCCATCAGTGGGACGGGAGCGGTCAATGAGCAGTTCTTC
TRBV7-9,-,TRBJ2-3,few,CASSSNREGTQYF,TGTGCCAGCAGCTCCAACAGGGAGGGTACGCAGTATTTT
TRBV6-6,-,TRBJ2-1,-,CAGAPAPYNEQFF,TGTGCCGGGGCCCCCGCCCCCTACAATGAGCAGTTCTTC
TRBV4-2,-,TRBJ2-7,-,CASSQDLGGQGMGYEQYF,TGTGCCAGCAGCCAAGATTTGGGTGGGCAGGGTATGGGGTACGAGCAGTACTTC
TRBV4-3,-,TRBJ1-2,few,CASSQVRGANYGYTF,TGCGCCAGCAGCCAAGTTCGGGGAGCTAACTATGGCTACACCTTC
TRBV7-6,-,TRBJ2-7,-,CASSLAPGQGGEYEQYF,TGTGCCAGCAGCTTAGCCCCTGGACAGGGAGGGGAGTACGAGCAGTACTTC
TRBV7-3,TRBD2,TRBJ2-5,-,CASSPGLAGVETQYF,TGTGCCAGCAGCCCGGGACTAGCGGGAGTGGAGACCCAGTACTTC
TRBV10-3,TRBD1,TRBJ2-7,-,CAISGKTGATYEQYF,TGTGCCATCAGTGGGAAGACAGGGGCGACCTACGAGCAGTACTTC
TRBV4-1,-,TRBJ1-2,-,CASSQDGSDYYGYTF,TGCGCCAGCAGCCAAGATGGATCGGACTACTATGGCTACACCTTC
TRBV7-9,TRBD1,TRBJ1-3,-,CASSLRTGSSSGNTIYF,TGTGCCAGCAGCCTTCGGACAGGTTCTTCCTCTGGAAACACCATATATTTT
TRBV11-2,-,TRBJ2-1,-,CASSLASSYNEQFF,TGTGCCAGCAGCTTAGCGAGCTCCTACAATGAGCAGTTCTTC
TRBV7-2,-,TRBJ2-7,-,CASSSGQRRYF,TGTGCCAGCAGCTCAGGACAGAGACGGTACTTC
TRBV5-1,-,TRBJ1-1,-,CASSMNTANTEAFF,TGCGCCAGCAGCATGAACACCGCGAACACTGAAGCTTTCTTT
TRBV5-4,TRBD2,TRBJ2-7,-,CASSPGMGGPVYEQYF,TGTGCCAGCAGCCCTGGCATGGGAGGGCCGGTGTACGAGCAGTACTTC
TRBV2,-,TRBJ1-2,-,CASRRTRPSGGYTF,TGTGCCAGCAGGCGGACACGGCCGTCGGGTGGCTACACCTTC
TRBV10-3,TRBD2,TRBJ2-5,-,CAISEAGGPQETQYF,TGTGCCATCAGTGAGGCGGGGGGCCCCCAAGAGACCCAGTACTTC
TRBV4-3,-,TRBJ1-1,few,CASSQDLVAMNTEAFF,TGCGCCAGCAGCCAAGATTTGGTAGCAATGAACACTGAAGCTTTCTTT
TRBV27,TRBD1,TRBJ1-5,-,CASSFGTGGNQPQHF,TGTGCCAGCAGTTTCGGGACAGGGGGCAATCAGCCCCAGCATTTT
TRBV4-1,-,TRBJ2-7,-,CASSQGWAGRDYEQYF,TGCGCCAGCAGCCAAGGGTGGGCGGGGCGAGACTACGAGCAGTACTTC
TRBV29-1,TRBD2,TRBJ2-3,-,CSVLLAGVGDTQYF,TGCAGCGTGTTACTAGCGGGAGTGGGAGATACGCAGTATTTT
TRBV2,TRBD2,TRBJ2-3,-,CASSKGTSGGGDTQYF,TGTGCCAGCAGTAAAGGGACTAGCGGGGGAGGAGATACGCAGTATTTT
TRBV29-1,-,TRBJ1-1,few,CSVDPSGWGEAFF,TGCAGCGTTGATCCTTCAGGGTGGGGTGAAGCTTTCTTT
TRBV7-9,TRBD2,TRBJ2-1,-,CASSLGLADYNEQFF,TGTGCCAGCAGCCTAGGACTAGCGGATTACAATGAGCAGTTCTTC
TRBV28,TRBD1,TRBJ1-5,-,CASSFPTRTGGTLYSNQPQHF,TGTGCCAGCAGTTTTCCGACGAGGACAGGCGGAACCCTTTATAGCAATCAGCCCCAGCATTTT
TRBV28,-,TRBJ2-7,-,CASRWPGDTYEQYF,TGTGCCAGCAGGTGGCCAGGGGATACCTACGAGCAGTACTTC
TRBV10-2,-,TRBJ1-6,-,CASRERILNSPLHF,TGCGCCAGCCGAGAGCGGATTTTAAATTCACCCCTCCACTTT
TRBV4-2,-,TRBJ1-3,-,CASSQVGSGNTIYF,TGTGCCAGCAGCCAAGTCGGCTCTGGAAACACCATATATTTT
TRBV9,TRBD2,TRBJ2-7,-,CASSVGASGDEQYF,TGTGCCAGCAGCGTAGGGGCTAGCGGAGACGAGCAGTACTTC